This T cell receptor (beta chain) emerged from a study of shared clonotypes between healthy human individuals. TCRdb's copy holds only in-frame clones and misses some; the assay was immunoSEQ multiplex PCR. This table has a few hundred thousand clones, around 74% appearing once. The V end lost 0 bases, the J end lost 1 base, and 11 bases lay between the germline ends. This CDR3 comprises 16 residues. Germline loops: CDR1 SGHRS, CDR2 YFSETQ. The rearrangement links TRBV5-1 to TRBJ1-3, with unresolved D. The sequenced material came from memory CD4+ T cells sorted from blood. Subset indicated: CD45RA-negative fraction. The receptor was isolated from a man in his thirties or forties in good health. The DNA for the CDR3 is TGCGCCAGCAGCTTGGGGCCAGCAGCTTCTGGAAACACCATATATTTT. It yields the protein CASSLGPAASGNTIYF.